This TCR beta chain was profiled in a study of blood T cell repertoires in COVID-19. Study at large: Whether acute or convalescent, the COVID-19 samples came from the United States, Italy and Spain.

Original analysis: Estimation of nucleated cell counts relied on the amplification of reference gene primers. The table came from immunoSEQ multiplex PCR; TCRdb's copy has only in-frame clones and leaves some out. V and J calls and clone size follow that table, whereas D and trimming were derived from the DNA. Of just over 300,000 clones listed, roughly 87% are singletons. The CDR3 length is 11 residues. CDR1 is SQVTM, CDR2 ANQGSEA, per germline. Unmatched junction bases numbered 4, after V lost 7 bases and J lost 6 bases. Those enrolled, adults aged about 18 to 89 years, came from some 23 US areas. The chain links TRBV29-1 to TRBJ1-2; 8 positions agree with TRBD1. Sequencing used PBMCs or T cells enriched from blood (not recorded which). The sequence came from a woman between 18 and 30 years old who had recovered from COVID-19. The CDR3 loop is CSGRTGNGYTF. The CDR3 DNA reads as TGCAGCGGCCGGACAGGGAATGGCTACACCTTC.